The 21 T cell receptor beta chains reported below all come from one sample, sequenced in a study of T cell responses to AZD1222 COVID-19 vaccine. Method: immunoSEQ multiplex PCR; TCRdb's copy keeps in-frame clones and lacks some. The top ten hold 3.5% to 4.5% of the sample, which has approximately 180,000 clones, 90% seen once. The source material was peripheral blood, sampled 28 days after the second dose of the MenACWY control vaccine. The receptors derive from an adult who received the MenACWY meningococcal vaccine as a control.

The genes are TRBV11-3 and TRBJ1-3, with TRBD1 matching over 7 bases. Germline-derived CDR1 and CDR2 are SGHNT and YENEEA. V was clipped by 6 bases and J by 2 bases; unmatched bases: 4. CDR3 size: 14 residues. The DNA for the CDR3 is TGTGCCAGCAGTCCACAGGGGCCTGGAAACACCATATATTTT. Encoded protein: CASSPQGPGNTIYF.

The rearrangement joins TRBV10-1 to TRBJ2-7; 11 bases are shared with TRBD1. The germline CDR1 and CDR2 sequences are WNHNN and SYGVQD (reference sequence). This CDR3 has 15 amino acids. V shed 5 bases and J 0 bases; nucleotides not matched to a gene: 3. The DNA of the CDR3 is TGCGCCAGCAGTCCGGGACAGGGGGGCTCCTACGAGCAGTACTTC. This encodes CASSPGQGGSYEQYF.

This clone has a single count. This chain uses TRBV24-1 with TRBJ2-7; 9 bases are a match to TRBD1. This CDR3 region has 15 residues. In germline, CDR1 is KGHDR, CDR2 SFDVKD. V was pared by 10 bases and J by 0 bases, with 9 bases of the junction left unmatched. CDR3 loop: CATAAGTGSSYEQYF. CDR3 nucleotide sequence: TGTGCCACGGCTGCCGGGACAGGGTCCTCCTACGAGCAGTACTTC.

The chain recombines TRBV18 with TRBJ1-4; 8 nucleotides match TRBD1. V shed 4 bases, J shed 5 bases, and the junction held 6 bases outside the gene matches. This CDR3 is built from 15 residues. CDR1 and CDR2 from the germline V gene are KGHSH and LQKENI. The CDR3 is CASSQDRAPNEKLFF. The CDR3, as DNA: TGTGCCAGCTCACAGGACAGGGCCCCAAATGAAAAACTGTTTTTT.

The J gene is TRBJ1-1, the V gene TRBV6-5, with D maybe TRBD1 (5 bases). V lost 0 bases, J lost 10 bases, and 12 bases lay in between. CDR1 is MNHEY, CDR2 SVGAGI, per germline. The CDR3 contains 13 residues. CDR3 in amino acids: CASSYSLGVGAFF. CDR3 coding DNA: TGTGCCAGCAGTTACTCGCTGGGGGTAGGAGCTTTCTTT.

This clone was seen just once. J is TRBJ2-7 and V is TRBV14; maybe TRBD2 (6 bases). The CDR3 has 13 amino acids. CDR1 and CDR2 (germline): SGHDN, FVKESK. V dropped 5 bases and J dropped 7 bases, with 15 bases sitting between them. The CDR3 loop reads CASSNQPAGEQYF. DNA of the CDR3: TGTGCCAGCAGCAATCAGCCCGCGGGGGAGCAGTACTTC.

The V and J genes are TRBV4-2 and TRBJ2-3; D unresolved. CDR1 is LGHNA and CDR2 is YNFKEQ in the germline V gene. This CDR3 spans 15 amino acids. Trimming shortened V by 0 bases and J by 5 bases, and 12 bases separated the two germline ends. CDR3 nucleotides: TGTGCCAGCAGCCAAGATATTAGGTTAGGAGATACGCAGTATTTT. Translation gives CASSQDIRLGDTQYF.

This clone was counted once. V and J are TRBV11-3 and TRBJ2-5; D is undetermined. V dropped 1 base and J dropped 7 bases, with 7 bases sitting between them. The germline gives CDR1 SGHNT, CDR2 YENEEA. This CDR3 comprises 12 residues. In DNA, the CDR3 is TGTGCCAGCAGCTTAGGGGTCGGGACCCAGTACTTC. Protein sequence: CASSLGVGTQYF.

The CDR3 here is CASSPTTDTQYF. CDR3 DNA sequence: TGTGCCAGCAGCCCCACCACAGATACGCAGTATTTT. V and J are TRBV9 and TRBJ2-3, with D uncertain. CDR3 size: 12 residues. Germline CDR1 is SGDLS and CDR2 is YYNGEE. Trimming shortened V by 4 bases and J by 2 bases, and 5 bases separated the two germline ends.

The chain couples TRBV12-5 to TRBJ2-1; D gene ambiguous. The CDR3 sequence is 11 residues long. CDR1 LGHNT and CDR2 FRNRAP come from the germline V gene. The V and J ends lost 3 bases and 7 bases respectively, with 4 bases between them. The DNA for the CDR3 is TGTGCTAGTGGTTTACTGAATGAGCAGTTCTTC. It translates to CASGLLNEQFF.

The gene calls are TRBV7-6 and TRBJ2-3; 8 nucleotides agree with TRBD1. Germline assignment: CDR1 SGHVS and CDR2 FNYEAQ. This CDR3 is built from 15 residues. Trimming cost V 4 bases and J 4 bases; bases outside gene matches: 7. CDR3 in amino acids: CASSSDRGRSDTQYF. The CDR3 DNA is TGTGCCAGCAGCTCTGACAGGGGCCGGTCAGATACGCAGTATTTT. The variable domain in full, completed from reference TRBV7-6 and TRBJ2-3, reads GAGVSQSPRYKVTKRGQDVALRCDPISGHVSLYWYRQALGQGPEFLTYFNYEAQQDKSGLPNDRFSAERPEGSISTLTIQRTEQRDSAMYRCASSSDRGRSDTQYFGPGTRLTVL.

The genes are TRBV9 and TRBJ1-1; the D gene is possibly TRBD1 (5 bases). The CDR3 runs to 17 residues. The V gene lost 0 bases and the J gene lost 3 bases, with 18 bases spanning the gap. Per germline, CDR1 SGDLS and CDR2 YYNGEE. The CDR3, as DNA: TGTGCCAGCAGCGTAGCCACCGGGGGGGTATCAGACACTGAAGCTTTCTTT. Residues: CASSVATGGVSDTEAFF.

This sequence joins TRBV7-7 and TRBJ2-1; 7 positions agree with TRBD2. V lost 4 bases to trimming and J lost 5 bases; unmatched junction nucleotides: 8. Germline assignment: CDR1 SSHAT and CDR2 FNYEAQ (reference sequence). The CDR3 sequence is 15 residues long. The CDR3 sequence is CASSSSSGGNNEQFF. CDR3 nucleotides: TGTGCCAGCAGCTCGTCTAGCGGAGGTAACAATGAGCAGTTCTTC.

This clone was recorded only once. The J gene is TRBJ1-5, the V gene TRBV5-1; 10 bases align to TRBD1. The CDR3 is 15 amino acids. Trimming took 4 bases from V and 5 from J; bases not matched to a gene: 6. Germline values: CDR1 SGHRS, CDR2 YFSETQ. The CDR3 region has the DNA TGCGCCAGCAGCCCGGGGACAGGGGAACATCAGCCCCAGCATTTT. Residues: CASSPGTGEHQPQHF. Full variable domain (remainder filled in from reference TRBV5-1 and TRBJ1-5): KAGVTQTPRYLIKTRGQQVTLSCSPISGHRSVSWYQQTPGQGLQFLFEYFSETQRNKGNFPGRFSGRQFSNSRSEMNVSTLELGDSALYLCASSPGTGEHQPQHFGDGTRLSIL.

This clone appeared a single time. The rearrangement joins TRBV5-5 to TRBJ2-4; no clear D gene. V lost 6 bases to trimming and J lost 1 base, with 5 bases between them. The CDR3 contains 12 residues. Germline V gene sequence: CDR1 SGHKS, CDR2 YYEKEE (reference sequence). The CDR3 nucleotides are TGTGCCAGCAAGGCTGCCAAAAACATTCAGTACTTC. Translating gives CASKAAKNIQYF.

The chain recombines TRBV5-6 with TRBJ2-5, with TRBD2 identical over 9 bases. CDR3 length: 15 residues. The germline V gene encodes CDR1 SGHDT and CDR2 YYEEEE. After removal of 9 bases from V and 5 bases from J, the junction contained 14 bases not matched to a gene. The CDR3 bases are TGTGCCACGGCCTCCGGGGCGGGAGGGGTGGAGACCCAGTACTTC. Its translation is CATASGAGGVETQYF.

This clone is a singleton in its sample. The chain uses TRBV9 and TRBJ2-7; 9 nucleotides line up with TRBD2. The CDR3 is 14 residues long. Germline CDR1 SGDLS, CDR2 YYNGEE. The J segment lost 6 bases and the V segment lost 4 bases, leaving 8 bases of the junction unmatched. CDR3 in DNA: TGTGCCAGCAGCCCGTCGGCGGGAGGGGGCGAGCAGTACTTC. Translated: CASSPSAGGGEQYF.

This clone was found once. V usage is TRBV18 and J usage is TRBJ1-2, with a tentative D call TRBD1 (5 bases). Between the trimmed V and J ends, which lost 6 bases and 2 bases, there was a span of 13 bases. Germline V gives CDR1 KGHSH, CDR2 LQKENI. This CDR3 spans 14 amino acids. The chain's CDR3 is CASSPGQDNYGYTF. The CDR3 DNA reads TGTGCCAGCTCCCCGGGGCAGGACAACTATGGCTACACCTTC. Full variable domain (rest looked up from reference TRBV18 and TRBJ1-2): NAGVMQNPRHLVRRRGQEARLRCSPMKGHSHVYWYRQLPEEGLKFMVYLQKENIIDESGMPKERFSAEFPKEGPSILRIQQVVRGDSAAYFCASSPGQDNYGYTFGSGTRLTVV.

The chain has TRBV11-3 and TRBJ2-7, with D perhaps matching TRBD1 (6 bases). In germline, CDR1 is SGHNT, CDR2 YENEEA. The CDR3 runs to 14 residues. Trimming cost V 3 bases and J 5 bases, with 14 bases left between them. The CDR3 nucleotides read TGTGCCAGCAGCTTCACCGGGACAACGCACGAGCAGTACTTC. It translates to CASSFTGTTHEQYF.

The genes are TRBV28 and TRBJ2-1, with 8 bases lining up with TRBD2. CDR3 length: 19 amino acids. The V gene end was trimmed by 2 bases and the J gene end by 7 bases; junction bases not matched to a gene: 19. Germline values: CDR1 MDHEN, CDR2 SYDVKM. CDR3 DNA sequence: TGTGCCAGCAGTTTAATTCGTGGGCTAGCGGGCCAGGTTTGGAATGAGCAGTTCTTC. Amino acid sequence: CASSLIRGLAGQVWNEQFF.

The chain recombines TRBV6-5 with TRBJ2-2; perhaps TRBD2 as D (6 bases). From germline, CDR1 is MNHEY and CDR2 SVGAGI. V lost 8 bases and J lost 2, with 12 bases in between. The CDR3 sequence is 14 residues long. The DNA for the CDR3 is TGTGCCAGCCTGGGGCGGGATAACACCGGGGAGCTGTTTTTT. Translating gives CASLGRDNTGELFF.